The 8 T cell receptor beta chains given below trace back to one sample, sequenced in a study of identical twins. A single record per CDR3 protein comes from TCRdb applying MiXCR to the 5' RACE reads. The sample lists over 600,000 distinct CDR3 sequences; roughly 20% were seen once. These data were also reused for a study on T cells expressing NK-cell markers.

The sample consisted of PBMCs. The origin of the receptors is a woman aged 18-29 years in good health.

This clonotype has more than one count but fewer than ten. The rearrangement joins TRBV5-1 to TRBJ2-1; a possible D gene is TRBD2 (6 bases). The CDR3 spans 18 residues. Germline V gene data show CDR1 as SGHRS and CDR2 as YFSETQ. With 4 bases removed from V and 1 base from J, the gap between germline ends came to 21 bases. The CDR3 DNA is TGCGCCAGCAGCCCCCTCGGTGTCGGGGGAACATCCTACAATGAGCAGTTCTTC. Amino acids: CASSPLGVGGTSYNEQFF.

The DNA for the CDR3 is TGTGCCAGCAGCCCTCGAGGGACTAGCGGGATTCAGGCGCAGTATTTT. This sequence encodes CASSPRGTSGIQAQYF. This chain connects TRBV7-2 to TRBJ2-3, with TRBD2 identical over 13 bases. The CDR3 is 16 amino acids. The V gene's germline CDR1 is SGHTA and CDR2 FQGNSA. The J segment lost 10 bases and the V segment lost 5 bases, leaving 12 bases of the junction unmatched.

This clonotype was seen only a few times. This chain links TRBV6-2 or TRBV6-3 with TRBJ2-7; D gene uncertain. The germline gives CDR1 MNHEY, CDR2 SVGEGT. Trimming left V 5 bases short and J 5 bases short, with 10 bases between. This CDR3 spans 12 amino acids. CDR3 sequence reads: CASSSTANEQYF. DNA for the CDR3: TGTGCCAGCAGTAGCACGGCGAACGAGCAGTACTTC.

The chain joins TRBV30 to TRBJ1-5, with D uncertain. CDR1 and CDR2 from the germline V gene are GTSNPN and SVGIG (reference sequence). The V end was cut by 0 bases, the J end by 0 bases, with 6 bases between. The CDR3 extends over 14 amino acids. For the CDR3, the DNA is TGTGCCTGGAGTGTACCCGCTAGCAATCAGCCCCAGCATTTT. Its protein is CAWSVPASNQPQHF.

Notes on this clonotype: This may arise from a read error, as a much more abundant clone is one base away. V usage is TRBV5-1 and J usage is TRBJ2-2; perhaps TRBD1 as D (5 bases). The germline CDR1 and CDR2 sequences are SGHRS and YFSETQ. This CDR3 region has 14 residues. V was pared by 0 bases and J by 4 bases, with 7 bases between. The CDR3 region has the DNA TGCGCCAGCAGCTTGGAGGGGTTCACCGGGGAGCTGTTTTTT. It yields the protein CASSLEGFTGELFF. Drawing the rest from reference TRBV5-1 and TRBJ2-2, the complete variable domain is KAGVTQTPRYLIKTRGQQVTLSCSPISGHRSVSWYQQTPGQGLQFLFEYFSETQRNKGNFPGRFSGRQFSNSRSEMNVSTLELGDSALYLCASSLEGFTGELFFGEGSRLTVL.

In this sample, this clonotype turned up a few times. V is TRBV9 and J is TRBJ2-3; D gene unclear. V gave up 2 bases and J gave up 4 bases, with 11 bases separating them. The CDR3 is 14 amino acids. Germline assignment: CDR1 SGDLS and CDR2 YYNGEE. The CDR3 loop is CASSVLTDSDTQYF. CDR3 nucleotide sequence: TGTGCCAGCAGCGTTTTAACTGATTCAGATACGCAGTATTTT.

J is TRBJ2-2 and V is TRBV6-5, with 13 bases aligning to TRBD2. With 4 bases clipped from V and 4 bases from J, the junction kept 0 bases outside the gene matches. CDR1 is MNHEY and CDR2 is SVGAGI in the germline V gene. This CDR3 has 15 amino acids. The chain's CDR3 is CASSWTSGSTGELFF. The CDR3 DNA follows: TGTGCCAGCAGTTGGACTAGCGGGAGCACCGGGGAGCTGTTTTTT.

At least ten counts were recorded for this clonotype. This sequence joins TRBV5-1 and TRBJ2-7; D may correspond to TRBD1 or TRBD2 (5 bases each). The germline V and J ends were trimmed by 1 base and 2 bases, with 7 bases remaining between them. Germline loops: CDR1 SGHRS, CDR2 YFSETQ. This CDR3 is 13 amino acids long. The CDR3 bases are TGCGCCAGCAGCTTGACGGGGCCCTACGAGCAGTACTTC. This sequence encodes CASSLTGPYEQYF.